This record concerns one T cell receptor (beta chain) sequence. The CDR3 runs to 13 residues. Per germline, CDR1 GTSNPN and CDR2 SVGIG (reference sequence). V was shortened by 2 bases and J by 6 bases, with 14 bases between the two germline ends. The data derive from a study of shared clonotypes between healthy human individuals. Clones were sequenced by immunoSEQ multiplex PCR, and TCRdb holds only the in-frame ones, with some missing. The sample carries a few million clones, 85% to 95% recorded once. The TCR was taken from a man younger than 35 in good health. Sequenced material: naive CD4+ T cells sorted from blood. Subset reported: CD45RA+ positively selected. The chain links TRBV30 to TRBJ2-7, with D possibly being TRBD1 or TRBD2 (5 bases each). The CDR3 bases are TGTGCCTGGAGTATTACTAGGGACGGCGAGCAGTACTTC. Translation gives CAWSITRDGEQYF. The full variable domain, its missing parts supplied by reference TRBV30 and TRBJ2-7, is SQTIHQWPATLVQPVGSPLSLECTVEGTSNPNLYWYRQAAGRGLQLLFYSVGIGQISSEVPQNLSASRPQDRQFILSSKKLLLSDSGFYLCAWSITRDGEQYFGPGTRLTVT.